This T cell receptor (beta chain) was recorded in a study of blood T cell repertoires in COVID-19. Seattle's cohort entered during active infection and was followed longitudinally. Germline V lookup: CDR1 SEHNR, CDR2 FQNEAQ (reference sequence). With V trimmed by 5 bases and J by 4 bases, 2 bases remained unmatched. The CDR3 consists of 14 residues. TCRdb keeps only in-frame clones here, not all; method: immunoSEQ multiplex PCR. The sample shows about 360,000 clones, about 88% of them seen only once. The chain employs TRBV7-9 and TRBJ2-5, with 12 bases that match TRBD1. This clonotype was obtained from a woman aged 60-75 years with COVID-19, enrolled during active disease. The source material was peripheral blood. CDR3 sequence reads: CASSRDRGRETQYF. DNA for the CDR3: TGTGCCAGCAGCCGGGACAGGGGGCGAGAGACCCAGTACTTC.